A single sample gave rise to the 14 T cell receptor beta chains below, sequenced in a study of immune heterogeneity within non-small cell lung tumors. The template consisted of bulk tumor genomic DNA, with about 600 ng used per sample. Several biopsies were spaced far apart within each primary tumor and obtained as surgery took place. The patients were newly diagnosed with non-small cell lung cancer, had not been treated, and had curative surgery. The authors amplified TCR beta CDR3 by multiplex PCR with 32 V and 13 J primers. Using its own MiXCR run on the multiplex PCR reads, TCRdb lists one record per CDR3 protein. The sample consists of fewer than 25,000 distinct CDR3 sequences, 27% of them appearing once. Sequenced: lung tumor tissue. These receptors all come from a man aged 35 to 55 with non-small cell lung cancer.

Many counts were recorded for this clonotype. This chain links TRBV9 with TRBJ2-3, with 9 nucleotides matching TRBD2. This CDR3 is built from 15 residues. Per the germline V gene, CDR1 is SGDLS and CDR2 is YYNGEE. Trimming took 4 bases from V and 5 from J; bases not matched to a gene: 8. CDR3 protein: CASSLAGVMGDTQYF. CDR3 coding DNA: TGTGCCAGCAGCTTAGCGGGAGTAATGGGAGATACGCAGTATTTT. The full variable domain, completed using reference TRBV9 and TRBJ2-3, is DSGVTQTPKHLITATGQRVTLRCSPRSGDLSVYWYQQSLDQGLQFLIQYYNGEERAKGNILERFSAQQFPDLHSELNLSSLELGDSALYFCASSLAGVMGDTQYFGPGTRLTVL.

This clonotype was seen many times. The rearrangement links TRBV6-2 or TRBV6-3 to TRBJ1-2; 9 bases line up with TRBD1. Germline trimming cut 6 bases from V and 4 bases from J; bases unmatched to any gene: 3. The CDR3 loop spans 13 amino acids. Germline CDR1 MNHEY, CDR2 SVGEGT. The CDR3 here is CASRGQGPYGYTF. The CDR3 coding sequence is TGTGCCAGCAGGGGACAGGGCCCCTATGGCTACACCTTC.

This clonotype was observed a single time. The CDR3 DNA follows: TGTGCCAGTAGGACGGACAGGAAAGGCACTGAAGCTTTCTTT. The encoded protein is CASRTDRKGTEAFF. The chain joins TRBV19 to TRBJ1-1; TRBD1 matches at 7 bases. This CDR3 spans 14 amino acids. From germline, CDR1 is LNHDA and CDR2 SQIVND (reference sequence). V lost 6 bases to trimming and J lost 4 bases; unmatched junction nucleotides: 8.

The chain has TRBV6-1 and TRBJ2-3; TRBD2 aligns across 10 bases. The CDR3 is made up of 16 amino acids. CDR1 and CDR2 (germline): MNHNS, SASEGT. The V gene end was trimmed by 5 bases and the J gene end by 2 bases; junction bases not matched to a gene: 7. The CDR3 nucleotides are TGTGCCAGCAGTACTCCTAGCGGGAGCCCCACAGATACGCAGTATTTT. The encoded protein is CASSTPSGSPTDTQYF.

The chain carries TRBV6-6 and TRBJ2-5, with TRBD1 matching 9 bases. The germline gives CDR1 MNHNY, CDR2 SVGAGI (reference sequence). V lost 2 bases to trimming and J lost 0 bases; unmatched junction nucleotides: 4. This CDR3 spans 16 amino acids. CDR3 amino acids: CASSYHGTGYQETQYF. For the CDR3, the DNA is TGTGCCAGCAGTTACCACGGGACAGGGTACCAAGAGACCCAGTACTTC.

The chain couples TRBV6-4 to TRBJ2-3; D is perhaps TRBD2 (5 bases). The germline V gene encodes CDR1 MRHNA and CDR2 SNTAGT. The CDR3 is 15 residues long. Trimming stripped 2 bases from V and 0 bases from J, with 9 bases between. The chain's CDR3 is CASSDSGASTDTQYF. The DNA for the CDR3 is TGTGCCAGCAGTGACAGCGGAGCAAGCACAGATACGCAGTATTTT.

Remarks on this clonotype: A much larger clonotype is one base distant, so this may be a read error. This chain joins TRBV27 and TRBJ2-3; 8 bases align to TRBD2. V trimming: 6 bases; J trimming: 1 base; junction bases outside the gene matches: 6. Looked up from germline, CDR1 is MNHEY and CDR2 is SMNVEV (reference sequence). CDR3 length equals 15 residues. The CDR3 region has the DNA TGTGCCAGCAGCATTGGGACTAGGGGCACAGATACGCAGTATTTT. This codes for CASSIGTRGTDTQYF.

On this clonotype itself: This sequence may be a read error, since a much larger clone differs from it by one base. V gene TRBV9 combines with J gene TRBJ2-7; D remains ambiguous. This CDR3 contains 14 residues. Germline CDR1 SGDLS, CDR2 YYNGEE. CDR3 loop: CASSVDRSSYEQHF. CDR3 bases: TGTGCCAGCAGCGTTGACCGAAGCTCCTACGAGCAGCACTTC.

As for this clonotype: One end of the junction does not line up with germline, which may come from a read error. This rearrangement joins TRBV19 to TRBJ2-6, with 8 nucleotides matching TRBD2. Germline V gene lookup returns CDR1 LNHDA and CDR2 SQIVND (reference sequence). The CDR3 spans 19 residues. As DNA, the CDR3 is TGTGCCAGTAGTATAGCCGAACTTAGCGGGGACTCTGGGGCAAACGTCCTGACTTTC. The encoded protein is CASSIAELSGDSGANVLTF.

This rearrangement joins TRBV28 to TRBJ2-5; the D gene is possibly TRBD1 (5 bases). The germline V and J ends were trimmed by 6 bases and 3 bases, with 14 bases remaining between them. There are 14 residues in the CDR3. The germline CDR1 and CDR2 sequences are MDHEN and SYDVKM. CDR3 nucleotide sequence: TGTGCCAGCAGCCCAGCCCTGACAGAAGAGACCCAGTACTTC. It is translated as CASSPALTEETQYF.

Judged by abundance, this clonotype is medium-sized. CDR3 loop: CASRTGTGGPDTQYF. DNA for the CDR3: TGTGCCAGCAGGACCGGGACAGGGGGCCCAGATACGCAGTATTTT. The gene calls are TRBV12-3 or TRBV12-4 and TRBJ2-3; 12 nucleotides line up with TRBD1. The CDR3 spans 15 residues. V shed 6 bases, J shed 4 bases, and the junction held 5 bases outside the gene matches.

V gene TRBV7-9 combines with J gene TRBJ1-2; D is perhaps TRBD1 (5 bases). CDR3 length: 14 amino acids. Per germline, CDR1 SEHNR and CDR2 FQNEAQ (reference sequence). The V gene lost 5 bases and the J gene lost 8 bases, with 18 bases spanning the gap. The CDR3 loop reads CASSTRDSAVGYTF. CDR3 in DNA: TGTGCCAGCAGCACCAGAGACAGCGCCGTGGGCTACACCTTC.

The chain has TRBV28 and TRBJ2-5, with 7 bases fitting TRBD2. The CDR3 consists of 12 residues. The V and J ends lost 6 bases and 6 bases, in that order; junction bases with no gene match: 4. The germline V gene encodes CDR1 MDHEN and CDR2 SYDVKM. CDR3 DNA: TGTGCCAGCAGCCTGGGGGGGAAGACCCAGTACTTC. This translates into CASSLGGKTQYF. The full variable domain, rest sourced from reference TRBV28 and TRBJ2-5, is DVKVTQSSRYLVKRTGEKVFLECVQDMDHENMFWYRQDPGLGLRLIYFSYDVKMKEKGDIPEGYSVSREKKERFSLILESASTNQTSMYLCASSLGGKTQYFGPGTRLLVL.

This clonotype appeared many times. The CDR3 is CASSLEVATNEKLFF. The CDR3 coding sequence is TGTGCCAGCAGCTTAGAGGTTGCAACTAATGAAAAACTGTTTTTT. The chain recombines TRBV11-2 with TRBJ1-4; unclear D gene. The CDR3 sequence is 15 residues long. Between the trimmed V and J ends, which lost 0 bases and 0 bases, there was a span of 5 bases. Germline-derived CDR1 and CDR2 are SGHAT and FQNNGV.